These T cell receptor beta chains were read from a single sample in a study of beta chain features in type 1 diabetes. Profiled with immunoSEQ multiplex PCR; TCRdb holds only in-frame clones, not every one. The repertoire holds about 340,000 clones, with roughly 14% as singletons. Specimen: naive CD4+ T cells from blood. The receptor set was obtained from a woman aged 18-29 years with type 1 diabetes. Both conserved end residues are part of each CDR3. D genes are given only for firm matches. Size tells how often a clone was seen (once, few, many) or the class of an expanded clone, and some rows leave it out.

j_call v_call clone_size d_call cdr3_aa cdr3_nt
TRBJ1-1 TRBV7-2 few . CASSLPGGWQRGTEAFF TGTGCCAGCAGCTTACCGGGGGGATGGCAGAGGGGCACTGAAGCTTTCTTT
TRBJ2-1 TRBV7-2 . TRBD1 CASSLQGATYNEQFF TGTGCCAGCAGCTTACAGGGGGCGACTTACAATGAGCAGTTCTTC
TRBJ1-5 TRBV5-1 few . CASSPTGYQPQHF TGCGCCAGCAGCCCTACAGGGTACCAGCCCCAGCATTTT
TRBJ2-1 TRBV4-1 few TRBD2 CASSQGSSGGSYNEQFF TGCGCCAGCAGCCAAGGGTCTAGCGGGGGTTCCTACAATGAGCAGTTCTTC
TRBJ1-1 TRBV2 few . CASSERLGGRTEAFF TGTGCCAGCAGTGAAAGGCTTGGGGGCCGGACTGAAGCTTTCTTT
TRBJ2-1 TRBV27 few . CASSLWGEGYNEQFF TGTGCCAGCAGTTTATGGGGAGAGGGTTACAATGAGCAGTTCTTC
TRBJ2-5 TRBV30 few TRBD2 CAWSGRGVETQYF TGTGCCTGGAGTGGCCGGGGGGTGGAGACCCAGTACTTC
TRBJ1-1 TRBV5-1 . . CASSLGSLRTEAFF TGCGCCAGCAGCCTCGGGTCTCTGCGAACTGAAGCTTTCTTT
TRBJ2-1 TRBV2 few TRBD1 CASSDLGQSYNEQFF TGTGCCAGCAGTGACCTGGGACAGTCGTACAATGAGCAGTTCTTC
TRBJ2-1 TRBV2 few TRBD1 CATGGQATGYNEQFF TGTGCCACCGGGGGACAGGCGACGGGCTACAATGAGCAGTTCTTC
TRBJ1-2 TRBV28 . . CAVQTVNYGYTF TGTGCCGTCCAGACAGTGAACTATGGCTACACCTTC
TRBJ2-2 TRBV30 few TRBD1 CAWTSPGTGNTGELFF TGTGCCTGGACTTCCCCCGGGACAGGGAACACCGGGGAGCTGTTTTTT
TRBJ1-2 TRBV7-2 few . CASSLGQANYGYTF TGTGCCAGCAGCTTAGGTCAGGCTAACTATGGCTACACCTTC
TRBJ1-2 TRBV7-9 few TRBD1 CASSRTGIGYTF TGTGCCAGCAGCCGGACAGGGATCGGCTACACCTTC
TRBJ2-5 TRBV7-2 . . CASSSTQETQYF TGTGCCAGCAGCTCGACTCAAGAGACCCAGTACTTC
TRBJ2-3 TRBV27 few . CASSFSEPTDTQYF TGTGCCAGCAGTTTTTCGGAGCCCACAGATACGCAGTATTTT
TRBJ2-4 TRBV5-4 . . CASSLQGAKNIQYF TGTGCCAGCAGCCTCCAGGGAGCCAAAAACATTCAGTACTTC
TRBJ1-2 TRBV30 few TRBD1 CAWSVPGQGVAYGYTF TGTGCCTGGAGTGTACCGGGACAGGGGGTGGCCTATGGCTACACCTTC
TRBJ2-1 TRBV27 few TRBD2 CASSFTSGRAGEQFF TGTGCCAGCAGTTTCACTAGCGGGAGGGCCGGTGAGCAGTTCTTC
TRBJ2-1 TRBV5-1 few TRBD2 CASSLAGLAGYNEQFF TGCGCCAGCAGCTTGGCCGGGCTAGCGGGCTACAATGAGCAGTTCTTC
TRBJ1-1 TRBV28 . . CASTPGTPNTEAFF TGTGCCAGCACCCCCGGGACACCCAACACTGAAGCTTTCTTT
TRBJ1-1 TRBV5-1 . . CASSSTGGETEAFF TGCGCCAGCAGCTCCACAGGCGGGGAAACTGAAGCTTTCTTT
TRBJ2-1 TRBV9 few TRBD2 CASSNGAGGPPEQFF TGTGCCAGCAGCAATGGGGCGGGAGGGCCCCCCGAGCAGTTCTTC
TRBJ2-7 TRBV5-1 few TRBD1 CASSTPTGVEQYF TGCGCCAGCAGCACTCCTACAGGGGTGGAGCAGTACTTC
TRBJ2-5 TRBV5-1 . . CASRGGQETQYF TGCGCCAGCAGGGGGGGCCAAGAGACCCAGTACTTC
TRBJ2-7 TRBV27 . . CASMATVSSYEQYF TGTGCCAGCATGGCGACAGTATCCTCCTACGAGCAGTACTTC
TRBJ2-3 TRBV29-1 . . CSVRQALTDTQYF TGCAGCGTTCGACAGGCCCTCACAGATACGCAGTATTTT
TRBJ2-1 TRBV4-1 . . CASSSPRVDNEQFF TGCGCCAGCAGCTCCCCACGGGTGGACAATGAGCAGTTCTTC
TRBJ1-2 TRBV18 . . CASSPPSGQKTNYGYTF TGTGCCAGCTCACCACCGAGTGGGCAGAAAACTAACTATGGCTACACCTTC
TRBJ1-1 TRBV4-2 few . CASSQKVGPGTEAFF TGTGCCAGCAGCCAAAAGGTCGGGCCGGGGACTGAAGCTTTCTTT
TRBJ1-2 TRBV9 once . CASSSPWGRDGYTF TGTGCCAGCAGCTCCCCATGGGGCAGGGATGGCTACACCTTC
TRBJ2-2 TRBV28 few . CASSSMIVGELFF TGTGCCAGCAGTTCAATGATAGTAGGGGAGCTGTTTTTT
TRBJ1-5 TRBV18 few . CASSSGEDQPQHF TGTGCCAGCTCATCCGGGGAGGATCAGCCCCAGCATTTT
TRBJ1-1 TRBV18 . TRBD1 CASSDRGPLNTEAFF TGTGCCAGCTCCGACAGGGGACCTTTGAACACTGAAGCTTTCTTT
TRBJ2-7 TRBV18 few TRBD1 CASSGTGDHEQYF TGTGCCAGCTCAGGGACAGGGGATCACGAGCAGTACTTC
TRBJ2-2 TRBV30 few . CASRTTNTGELFF TGTGCCTCCCGGACTACGAACACCGGGGAGCTGTTTTTT
TRBJ2-1 TRBV13 . . CASSLGGVLYNEQFF TGTGCCAGCAGCTTAGGCGGAGTCCTCTACAATGAGCAGTTCTTC
TRBJ2-3 TRBV28 . . CASSFNPGIGSTDTQYF TGTGCCAGCAGTTTTAATCCCGGGATCGGGAGCACAGATACGCAGTATTTT
TRBJ2-4 TRBV5-1 . TRBD2 CASSLAPGLDQIQYF TGCGCCAGCAGCTTGGCCCCGGGACTAGACCAAATTCAGTACTTC
TRBJ2-1 TRBV9 few TRBD2 CASSRLAGYNEQFF TGTGCCAGCAGCCGACTAGCGGGGTACAATGAGCAGTTCTTC
TRBJ2-1 TRBV7-2 . TRBD2 CASSFRTSGPSEQFF TGTGCCAGCAGCTTCAGGACTAGCGGACCCTCTGAGCAGTTCTTC
TRBJ2-3 TRBV7-8 few . CASSLRDSDTQYF TGTGCCAGCAGCTTAAGGGACTCAGATACGCAGTATTTT
TRBJ2-7 TRBV6-5 few TRBD1 CASSQQGSPTYEQYF TGTGCCAGCAGTCAACAGGGGAGTCCGACCTACGAGCAGTACTTC
TRBJ2-5 TRBV2 . TRBD2 CASSSSGRAYSETQYF TGTGCCAGCAGTTCTAGCGGGAGGGCCTATTCAGAGACCCAGTACTTC
TRBJ2-1 TRBV7-3 few TRBD2 CASSLTSGSNEQFF TGTGCCAGCAGCTTGACTAGCGGGAGCAATGAGCAGTTCTTC
TRBJ2-5 TRBV29-1 few . CSVEDPTGRIRGTQYF TGCAGCGTTGAAGACCCGACAGGTAGAATAAGAGGGACCCAGTACTTC
TRBJ2-3 TRBV4-3 few . CASSQDSVLSSRSDTQYF TGCGCCAGCAGCCAAGATAGCGTCCTTAGCAGCAGGAGTGATACGCAGTATTTT
TRBJ1-1 TRBV7-9 few TRBD1 CASSLDRGYTEAFF TGTGCCAGCAGCTTGGACAGGGGGTACACTGAAGCTTTCTTT
TRBJ1-2 TRBV2 . . CASEEGALSGYTF TGTGCCAGCGAGGAAGGGGCGCTTAGTGGCTACACCTTC
TRBJ2-3 TRBV5-4 few TRBD2 CASSTASSGQADTQYF TGTGCCAGCAGCACCGCTTCTAGCGGGCAGGCAGATACGCAGTATTTT
TRBJ2-5 TRBV5-1 few TRBD1 CASSWTGQETQYF TGCGCCAGCAGCTGGACAGGGCAAGAGACCCAGTACTTC